A selection of T cell receptor beta chains follows, all from one sample in a study of shared clonotypes between healthy human individuals. The data were produced by immunoSEQ multiplex PCR, yet TCRdb's version contains in-frame clones alone and is incomplete. The table shows around 2,000,000 clones, with approximately 94% occurring only once. The specimen sequenced was naive CD8+ T cells from PBMCs. These receptors were collected from a man younger than 30 in good health. Some clones in this sample may be carry-over from other donors' samples. Both conserved end residues are part of each CDR3. A D gene is named only where the DNA matches it firmly.

V gene,J gene,D gene,CDR3 DNA,CDR3 protein
TRBV27,TRBJ2-5,TRBD2,TGTGCCAGCAGCCAGTTAGCGGGGACACAAGAGACCCAGTACTTC,CASSQLAGTQETQYF
TRBV11-1,TRBJ2-7,.,TGTGCCAGCAGCGGACTCCCGGCACAGAGCTCCTACGAGCAGTACTTC,CASSGLPAQSSYEQYF
TRBV6-6,TRBJ2-7,.,TGTGCCAGCAGTAGGGACCGGGAGCGCAGGACCTACGAGCAGTACTTC,CASSRDRERRTYEQYF
TRBV27,TRBJ1-5,.,TGTGCCAGCAGTTACAGACAAACGAATCAGCCCCAGCATTTT,CASSYRQTNQPQHF
TRBV4-1,TRBJ2-7,.,TGCGCCAGCAGCCAAGCGGGGGGCAGGGGCTACGAGCAGTACTTC,CASSQAGGRGYEQYF
TRBV27,TRBJ1-3,TRBD1,TGTGCCAGCAGTTTATCAGGGACAGGGGGTGGTAACACCATATATTTT,CASSLSGTGGGNTIYF
TRBV7-9,TRBJ2-3,.,TGTGCCAGCAGCTTTTTTTATGATACGCAGTATTTT,CASSFFYDTQYF
TRBV19,TRBJ2-7,.,TGTGCCAGTAGTTTCTCAGGGGTCGAGCAGTACTTC,CASSFSGVEQYF
TRBV10-3,TRBJ2-1,.,.,CAISVSVDEQFF
TRBV28,TRBJ2-1,TRBD2,TGTGCCAGCAGCGCGGGAGGGCTCAATGAGCAGTTCTTC,CASSAGGLNEQFF
TRBV5-1,TRBJ2-5,.,TGCGCCAGCAGCTTGAATCCCGGGCCGAGTGTCCAAGAGACCCAGTACTTC,CASSLNPGPSVQETQYF
TRBV7-2,TRBJ2-5,.,TGTGCCAGCAGCTTATATCTGGACTACCAAGAGACCCAGTACTTC,CASSLYLDYQETQYF
TRBV7-9,TRBJ2-2,TRBD2,TGTGCCAGCACCCCGCAGCGGGAGAGGGACACCGGGGAGCTGTTTTTT,CASTPQRERDTGELFF
TRBV18,TRBJ1-1,.,TGTGCCAGCTCACCATACGCAGGGGCGAACACTGAAGCTTTCTTT,CASSPYAGANTEAFF
TRBV5-1,TRBJ2-1,TRBD2,TGCGCCAGCAGCTTGGCCGAGACTAGCGGGAGGATCTGGAAGAATGAGCAGTTCTTC,CASSLAETSGRIWKNEQFF
TRBV9,TRBJ2-1,TRBD1,TGTGCCAGCAGCGTAAACCCAGGGGGTGAGCAGTTCTTC,CASSVNPGGEQFF
TRBV10-3,TRBJ2-7,.,TGTGCCATCAGTGAGATTACCACTAGTGATTCGCAGTACTTC,CAISEITTSDSQYF
TRBV29-1,TRBJ1-1,TRBD1,TGCAGCGTTCCGGGACAGGGGGCTACTGAAGCTTTCTTT,CSVPGQGATEAFF